This TCR beta chain emerged from a study of blood T cell repertoires in COVID-19 (dated by TCRdb to the early 2020s). Describing the broader study: The collaborator samples originated in the United States, Italy and Spain and spanned the acute and convalescent phases of COVID-19. The dataset comprised deeply sampled blood TCRbeta repertoires from subjects exposed to, actively infected with, or recovered from COVID-19. A de-identified subject ID, COVID-19 status, age in years and sex were almost always included in the sample metadata. The repertoires were released in a freely available public database intended as a resource for research on the immune response to SARS-CoV-2. The material from the prospective study consisted of cDNA or gDNA derived from T cells, B-cell-depleted T cells, or PBMCs. Samples were obtained from the ongoing ImmuneRACE study (first 160 participants) and from over 1,000 subjects provided by 6 global collaborators. Where available, HLA class I and class II types were obtained from metadata supplied by the sample provider rather than from assay-based typing.

TCRbeta CDR3 regions were amplified from genomic DNA using the immunoSEQ Assay, a bias-controlled multiplex PCR. The authors processed their data as follows. Within the assay, amplification of reference gene primers was used to estimate how many nucleated cells each sample contained. To quantify the absolute abundance of each unique TCRbeta CDR3 rearrangement, sequence reads were collapsed and filtered. For each sample, productive Simpson clonality was calculated by taking the square root of Simpson's diversity index across productive rearrangements. The table comes from immuneACCESS by way of TCRdb, which keeps in-frame sequences with V and J called. Part of the clones is missing from these tables; in studies checked, under half for an unresolved V gene and the rest for unknown reasons. V and J calls and clone size are copied from that table; D and trimming were computed from the DNA. The sample table holds approximately 170,000 clones, of which roughly four fifths were seen once. The ten largest make up roughly 2.7% of the sample.

Findings and caveats that apply to the study as a whole: The amount of clinical and demographic metadata varied by source and participant and was provided uncurated.

Concerning this clone itself: Its recognized antigen is unknown. Per-base quality was not reported, and no clone a single base away is much larger than it.

The CDR3, cysteine through phenylalanine, is 16 amino acids long. CDR3 DNA only is kept here, 48 bases in frame from base 1. V sheds 1 base and J sheds 6 bases, leaving 15 bases between their ends. According to the germline V gene, CDR1 reads SGHAT and CDR2 reads FQNNGV. In Seattle, one collaborating source enrolled patients while the infection was active and tracked those patients longitudinally over the course of disease. Collaborating institutions collected whole blood in K2EDTA tubes following their own protocols. For TCRbeta analysis, collaborators shipped samples in one of three forms: frozen whole blood, isolated PBMCs, or DNA extracted from either of those sample types.

This sequence was found in a woman at least 80 years old with COVID-19, enrolled during active disease. Rearrangement joined TRBV11-2 to TRBJ1-4; confidence is insufficient to name the D gene. Material for sequencing was peripheral blood. This receptor carries the CDR3 CASSLGLTLRDEKLFF. Read as DNA, the sequence is TGTGCCAGCAGCTTAGGACTCACCCTTCGGGATGAAAAACTGTTTTTT.